This T cell receptor beta chain comes out of a study of shared T cell receptors in the human thymus. Comments on this clone: Different DNA sequences within this sample yield the same CDR3.

Data came from immunoSEQ multiplex PCR; TCRdb stores just in-frame clones and leaves some out. This table has about 380,000 clones, 95% appearing once. The germline gives CDR1 MDHEN, CDR2 SYDVKM. This CDR3 contains 14 residues. With 5 bases clipped from V and 4 bases from J, the junction kept 7 bases outside the gene matches. The sequence derives from a human donor. Material: thymocytes. The V and J genes are TRBV28 and TRBJ2-7, with 8 bases matching TRBD1. The CDR3 nucleotides read TGTGCCAGCAGTCTCCGACAGGGGAGATACGAGCAGTACTTC. Amino acid sequence: CASSLRQGRYEQYF.